The 15 T cell receptor beta chains reported below all come from one sample, sequenced in a study of T cell responses to AZD1222 COVID-19 vaccine. TCRdb keeps only in-frame clones here, not all; method: immunoSEQ multiplex PCR. This sample has around 270,000 clones; around 92% occur once, and the top ten carry less than 0.6%. Sequenced here: peripheral blood, sampled 28 days after the second AZD1222 dose. The receptors were sampled from an adult who received the AZD1222 COVID-19 vaccine.

The rearrangement joins TRBV5-1 to TRBJ2-2; the D gene is possibly TRBD1 (5 bases). Germline CDR1 and CDR2: SGHRS and YFSETQ. The CDR3 is 16 amino acids. V was cut by 0 bases and J by 2 bases, with 11 bases left in between. The CDR3 spells CASSLAGHLNTGELFF. The CDR3 DNA follows: TGCGCCAGCAGCTTGGCTGGACATCTAAACACCGGGGAGCTGTTTTTT. Variable domain in full (rest from reference TRBV5-1 and TRBJ2-2): KAGVTQTPRYLIKTRGQQVTLSCSPISGHRSVSWYQQTPGQGLQFLFEYFSETQRNKGNFPGRFSGRQFSNSRSEMNVSTLELGDSALYLCASSLAGHLNTGELFFGEGSRLTVL.

The chain recombines TRBV19 with TRBJ2-2; D is unresolved. Germline CDR1 and CDR2: LNHDA and SQIVND (reference sequence). Trimming stripped 6 bases from V and 3 bases from J, with 8 bases between. The CDR3 is 13 residues long. The CDR3 DNA sequence: TGTGCCAGTAGCCCAAGGCACACCGGGGAGCTGTTTTTT. Its protein is CASSPRHTGELFF.

The chain has TRBV7-8 and TRBJ2-3; TRBD2 agrees at 10 bases. Germline CDR1 reads SGHVS; CDR2 reads FQNEAQ. The V and J ends lost 6 bases and 2 bases, in that order; junction bases with no gene match: 5. The CDR3 contains 15 residues. This CDR3 is CASRSSGRHTDTQYF. In DNA form, the CDR3 reads TGTGCCAGCAGGTCTAGCGGGAGACACACAGATACGCAGTATTTT.

The chain's CDR3 is CASSAVGARNSPLHF. The DNA of the CDR3 is TGTGCCAGCAGTGCCGTAGGGGCAAGGAATTCACCCCTCCACTTT. The chain recombines TRBV27 with TRBJ1-6, with D perhaps matching TRBD1 (5 bases). This CDR3 spans 15 amino acids. Germline V gene sequence: CDR1 MNHEY, CDR2 SMNVEV (reference sequence). V lost 5 bases and J 7 bases, leaving 15 bases between the germline ends.

The chain combines TRBV7-9 with TRBJ2-7; D is unresolved. The germline V and J ends were trimmed by 3 bases and 5 bases, with 8 bases remaining between them. Germline values: CDR1 SEHNR, CDR2 FQNEAQ (reference sequence). The CDR3 is 12 amino acids. DNA of the CDR3: TGTGCCAGCAGCTTGAAGAGAGACGAGCAGTACTTC. Translation: CASSLKRDEQYF.

This chain joins TRBV28 and TRBJ2-4, with D possibly being TRBD1 or TRBD2 (5 bases each). Trimming took off 5 bases at V and 7 bases at J, with 18 bases between the two ends. Germline CDR1 MDHEN, CDR2 SYDVKM. The CDR3 consists of 15 residues. CDR3 DNA sequence: TGTGCCAGCAGTCCCCGGCGGGTGAGGGGTAACATTCAGTACTTC. This encodes CASSPRRVRGNIQYF.

The V gene is TRBV2, the J gene TRBJ1-6; no reliable D call. V lost 7 bases, J lost 7 bases, and 14 bases lay in between. CDR1 and CDR2 (germline): SNHLY, FYNNEI. This CDR3 spans 14 amino acids. CDR3 loop: CASIGRGGNSPLHF. The CDR3, as DNA: TGTGCCAGCATTGGACGGGGAGGGAATTCACCCCTCCACTTT. Complete variable domain (other parts from reference TRBV2 and TRBJ1-6): EPEVTQTPSHQVTQMGQEVILRCVPISNHLYFYWYRQILGQKVEFLVSFYNNEISEKSEIFDDQFSVERPDGSNFTLKIRSTKLEDSAMYFCASIGRGGNSPLHFGNGTRLTVT.

V is TRBV28 and J is TRBJ2-7; no clear D. The CDR3 is 12 amino acids. From germline, CDR1 is MDHEN and CDR2 SYDVKM. The V end was cut by 2 bases, the J end by 7 bases, with 9 bases between. The CDR3 nucleotides are TGTGCCAGCAGTTTACGTCCCGGAGAGCAGTACTTC. This encodes CASSLRPGEQYF.

The rearrangement joins TRBV7-9 to TRBJ2-7; TRBD2 aligns across 7 bases. With 5 bases clipped from V and 6 bases from J, the junction kept 7 bases outside the gene matches. CDR3 length equals 13 residues. Germline V gene data show CDR1 as SEHNR and CDR2 as FQNEAQ (reference sequence). DNA for the CDR3: TGTGCCAGCAGCCGCGGGAGTTCCGGCGAGCAGTACTTC. Protein product: CASSRGSSGEQYF.

This chain links TRBV24-1 with TRBJ2-1; TRBD2 agrees at 8 bases. This CDR3 has 16 residues. With 3 bases clipped from V and 0 bases from J, the junction kept 3 bases outside the gene matches. CDR1 is KGHDR, CDR2 SFDVKD, per germline. The chain's CDR3 is CATSDAGGDSYNEQFF. CDR3 DNA sequence: TGTGCCACCAGTGATGCCGGGGGGGACTCCTACAATGAGCAGTTCTTC.

The chain links TRBV27 to TRBJ2-7, with D possibly being TRBD1 or TRBD2 (5 bases each). The CDR3 runs 14 residues. The germline V gene encodes CDR1 MNHEY and CDR2 SMNVEV (reference sequence). Trimming took 7 bases from V and 0 from J, leaving 13 bases between them. The CDR3 sequence is CASNRDGLSYEQYF. The CDR3 region has the DNA TGTGCCAGCAACCGGGACGGCCTCTCCTACGAGCAGTACTTC.

The chain joins TRBV6-1 to TRBJ1-5, with TRBD1 as a possible D gene (5 bases). V lost 1 base, J lost 6 bases, and 16 bases lay in between. The CDR3 has 16 residues. The V gene's germline CDR1 is MNHNS and CDR2 SASEGT. The CDR3 region is CASSEVVGRVGQPQHF. DNA of the CDR3: TGTGCCAGCAGTGAAGTTGTGGGCAGGGTGGGTCAGCCCCAGCATTTT.

This sequence joins TRBV11-2 and TRBJ2-7, with D perhaps TRBD1 (6 bases). The germline CDR1 and CDR2 sequences are SGHAT and FQNNGV. Trimming cost V 5 bases and J 6 bases, with 17 bases left between them. CDR3 length: 14 residues. The CDR3 sequence: CASSPGVQDREQYF. In nucleotides, the CDR3 is TGTGCCAGCAGCCCAGGGGTCCAAGATCGCGAGCAGTACTTC.

In its sample, this clone was seen once. V gene TRBV28 combines with J gene TRBJ2-7; no clear D gene. Germline CDR1 and CDR2: MDHEN and SYDVKM. The length of the CDR3 is 13 residues. V shed 4 bases and J shed 6 bases, with 13 bases lying between them. The DNA for the CDR3 is TGTGCCAGCAGTTCCCCCCGGGCAGGCGAGCAGTACTTC. Its translation: CASSSPRAGEQYF.

The rearrangement uses TRBV3-1 (or the pseudogene TRBV3-2) and TRBJ2-5, with TRBD1 identical over 12 bases. Germline V gene sequence: CDR1 LGHDT, CDR2 YNNKEL (reference sequence). V lost 4 bases to trimming and J lost 5 bases; unmatched junction nucleotides: 5. The CDR3 is made up of 15 amino acids. The chain's CDR3 is CASSPGTGGWETQYF. In DNA form, the CDR3 reads TGTGCCAGCAGCCCCGGGACAGGGGGCTGGGAGACCCAGTACTTC.